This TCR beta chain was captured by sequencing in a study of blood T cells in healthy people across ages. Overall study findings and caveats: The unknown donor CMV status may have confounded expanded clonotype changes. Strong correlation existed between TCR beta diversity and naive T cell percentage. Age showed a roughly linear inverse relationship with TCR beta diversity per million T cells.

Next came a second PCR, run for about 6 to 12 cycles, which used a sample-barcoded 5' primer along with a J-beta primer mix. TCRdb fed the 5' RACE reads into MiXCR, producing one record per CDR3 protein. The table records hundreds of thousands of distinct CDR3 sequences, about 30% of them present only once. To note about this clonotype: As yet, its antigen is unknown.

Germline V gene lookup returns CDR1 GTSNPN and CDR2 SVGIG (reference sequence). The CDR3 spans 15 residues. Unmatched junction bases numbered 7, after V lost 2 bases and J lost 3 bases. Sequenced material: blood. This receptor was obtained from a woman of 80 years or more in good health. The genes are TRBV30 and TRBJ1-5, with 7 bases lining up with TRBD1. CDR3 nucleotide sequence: TGTGCCTGGAGTTTTCCGGGACAGCTCAATCAGCCCCAGCATTTT. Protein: CAWSFPGQLNQPQHF.